Shown below are 19 T cell receptor beta chains from a single sample sequenced in a study of blood T cell repertoires in COVID-19. TCRdb keeps only in-frame clones here, not all; method: immunoSEQ multiplex PCR. The data show around 290,000 clones, with approximately 90% seen just once and about 5% held by the top ten. What was sequenced was peripheral blood. The origin of the receptors is a man between 35 and 55 years old with acute or convalescent COVID-19.

The rearrangement joins TRBV5-1 to TRBJ1-2; 10 bases align to TRBD1. The junction had 8 bases not matched to a gene; V was cut back by 4 bases and J by 8 bases. This CDR3 has 14 amino acids. Germline V gene sequence: CDR1 SGHRS, CDR2 YFSETQ. The CDR3 sequence is CASSVGQGEDGYTF. The CDR3 DNA sequence: TGCGCCAGCAGCGTCGGACAGGGGGAAGACGGCTACACCTTC.

The chain is built from TRBV2 and TRBJ2-5; TRBD2 aligns across 7 bases. This CDR3 has 14 residues. Germline CDR1 and CDR2: SNHLY and FYNNEI. The V gene end was trimmed by 6 bases and the J gene end by 5 bases; junction bases not matched to a gene: 9. The CDR3 sequence: CASSANAGGETQYF. The CDR3 bases are TGTGCCAGCAGCGCCAACGCCGGGGGGGAGACCCAGTACTTC.

This clone was detected once. The chain couples TRBV3-1 (or the pseudogene TRBV3-2) to TRBJ1-4; weak D call: TRBD1 (5 bases). CDR3 length: 14 amino acids. V gave up 7 bases and J gave up 0 bases, with 9 bases separating them. Germline V gene lookup returns CDR1 LGHDT and CDR2 YNNKEL (reference sequence). The CDR3 here is CASKDSPTNEKLFF. As DNA, the CDR3 is TGTGCCAGCAAAGACAGCCCAACTAATGAAAAACTGTTTTTT.

The chain uses TRBV6-5 and TRBJ1-5; no clear D. Trimming took off 6 bases at V and 0 bases at J, with 9 bases between the two ends. This CDR3 contains 14 residues. Germline assignment: CDR1 MNHEY and CDR2 SVGAGI. CDR3 DNA sequence: TGTGCCAGCAGGAACGAGTTTAGCAATCAGCCCCAGCATTTT. Translated, it gives CASRNEFSNQPQHF.

The rearrangement uses TRBV5-1 and TRBJ2-3, with 8 positions matching TRBD1. In germline, CDR1 is SGHRS, CDR2 YFSETQ. V was pared by 3 bases and J by 1 base, with 4 bases of the junction left unmatched. This CDR3 is built from 15 residues. This CDR3 is CASSWAGQGTDTQYF. In DNA, the CDR3 is TGCGCCAGCAGCTGGGCGGGACAGGGCACAGATACGCAGTATTTT.

V and J are TRBV11-3 and TRBJ2-1, with TRBD2 matching 7 bases. This CDR3 spans 15 amino acids. Germline trimming cut 5 bases from V and 3 bases from J; bases unmatched to any gene: 7. Germline V gives CDR1 SGHNT, CDR2 YENEEA. DNA for the CDR3: TGTGCCAGCAGCCCCAGACTAGCTAGCTACAATGAGCAGTTCTTC. It codes for CASSPRLASYNEQFF. Supplemented by reference TRBV11-3 and TRBJ2-1, the full variable domain reads EAGVVQSPRYKIIEKKQPVAFWCNPISGHNTLYWYLQNLGQGPELLIRYENEEAVDDSQLPKDRFSAERLKGVDSTLKIQPAELGDSAVYLCASSPRLASYNEQFFGPGTRLTVL.

The gene calls are TRBV11-3 and TRBJ1-1, with 7 bases that match TRBD1. CDR1 and CDR2 from the germline V gene are SGHNT and YENEEA. V was clipped by 3 bases and J by 1 base; unmatched bases: 2. This CDR3 comprises 14 residues. CDR3 in amino acids: CASSFGQANTEAFF. The CDR3 bases are TGTGCCAGCAGCTTCGGACAGGCGAACACTGAAGCTTTCTTT.

V gene TRBV18 combines with J gene TRBJ1-1; TRBD1 matches 7 bases. This CDR3 comprises 16 residues. Germline loops: CDR1 KGHSH, CDR2 LQKENI. Trimming at V came to 0 bases and at J to 0 bases, leaving 4 bases not matched to a gene. For the CDR3, the DNA is TGTGCCAGCTCACCACCGGTCGGACAGGTGAACACTGAAGCTTTCTTT. As protein: CASSPPVGQVNTEAFF.

V usage is TRBV5-7 and J usage is TRBJ1-4; no clear D gene. TRBV5-7 is flagged as an ORF with uncertain function. The V gene lost 3 bases and the J gene lost 3 bases, with 15 bases spanning the gap. The CDR3 has 16 residues. CDR3 sequence: CASSSSRQAPNEKLFF. CDR3 DNA: TGTGCCAGCAGCTCTTCCCGCCAAGCACCTAATGAAAAACTGTTTTTT.

This chain uses TRBV27 with TRBJ1-4; 11 nucleotides align to TRBD1. Germline-derived CDR1 and CDR2 are MNHEY and SMNVEV (reference sequence). The CDR3 length is 16 residues. Unmatched junction bases numbered 8, after V lost 2 bases and J lost 9 bases. CDR3 DNA sequence: TGTGCCAGCAGTTTAGAAACCGGACAGGGGGCTCAAAAACTGTTTTTT. Translation: CASSLETGQGAQKLFF.

The chain recombines TRBV5-1 with TRBJ2-3, with 13 bases aligning to TRBD2. V dropped 1 base and J dropped 4; count of bases not matched to a gene: 6. Per the germline V gene, CDR1 is SGHRS and CDR2 is YFSETQ. The CDR3 extends over 17 amino acids. Here the CDR3 reads CASSLPLAGGLADTQYF. The CDR3 DNA reads as TGCGCCAGCAGCTTGCCACTAGCGGGGGGGCTCGCAGATACGCAGTATTTT. Together with reference TRBV5-1 and TRBJ2-3, the CDR3 gives the full variable domain: KAGVTQTPRYLIKTRGQQVTLSCSPISGHRSVSWYQQTPGQGLQFLFEYFSETQRNKGNFPGRFSGRQFSNSRSEMNVSTLELGDSALYLCASSLPLAGGLADTQYFGPGTRLTVL.

DNA of the CDR3: TGCGCCAGCAGCCCGAGCAGGGGGGCCGATGGCTACACCTTC. It translates to CASSPSRGADGYTF. The chain employs TRBV5-1 and TRBJ1-2; 7 bases line up with TRBD1. In germline, CDR1 is SGHRS, CDR2 YFSETQ. V lost 4 bases to trimming and J lost 6 bases; unmatched junction nucleotides: 9. The CDR3 extends over 14 amino acids. Full variable domain (remainder filled in from reference TRBV5-1 and TRBJ1-2): KAGVTQTPRYLIKTRGQQVTLSCSPISGHRSVSWYQQTPGQGLQFLFEYFSETQRNKGNFPGRFSGRQFSNSRSEMNVSTLELGDSALYLCASSPSRGADGYTFGSGTRLTVV.

Only a few counts were recorded for this clone. J is TRBJ1-2 and V is TRBV7-2; 9 bases line up with TRBD1. The J segment lost 7 bases and the V segment lost 5 bases, leaving 8 bases of the junction unmatched. Germline V gives CDR1 SGHTA, CDR2 FQGNSA. The CDR3 contains 14 residues. CDR3 bases: TGTGCCAGCAGCGATCCACAGGGGGCGCTTGGCTACACCTTC. Protein product: CASSDPQGALGYTF.

V gene TRBV5-6 combines with J gene TRBJ1-6, with 7 nucleotides matching TRBD1. Germline V gene lookup returns CDR1 SGHDT and CDR2 YYEEEE. The trim removed 0 bases at V and 10 bases at J, leaving 7 bases unmatched. This CDR3 is built from 15 residues. This chain's CDR3 is CASSLGVGGNSPLHF. The CDR3 DNA follows: TGTGCCAGCAGCTTGGGAGTAGGGGGCAACTCACCCCTCCACTTT.

The chain employs TRBV9 and TRBJ2-1; 9 nucleotides agree with TRBD1. Germline loops: CDR1 SGDLS, CDR2 YYNGEE. After removal of 3 bases from V and 3 bases from J, the junction contained 7 bases not matched to a gene. This CDR3 spans 16 amino acids. Written as DNA, the CDR3 is TGTGCCAGCAGCGACCTCACAGGGGGCGGCTACAATGAGCAGTTCTTC. This gives the protein CASSDLTGGGYNEQFF.

This chain links TRBV6-5 with TRBJ2-3, with 11 bases aligning to TRBD2. V was clipped by 10 bases and J by 7 bases; unmatched bases: 7. The CDR3 is 13 residues long. Germline values: CDR1 MNHEY, CDR2 SVGAGI. CDR3 loop: CATISGGAYTQYF. CDR3 nucleotides: TGTGCCACCATTAGCGGGGGGGCTTATACGCAGTATTTT.

DNA for the CDR3: TGTGCCAGCAGCTTAGTAGCCCGAGGCACAGATACGCAGTATTTT. This sequence encodes CASSLVARGTDTQYF. The gene calls are TRBV11-3 and TRBJ2-3; no definite D call. The germline CDR1 and CDR2 sequences are SGHNT and YENEEA. The CDR3 contains 15 residues. Trimming pared 1 base from V and 1 base from J, leaving 9 bases between.

This chain joins TRBV12-5 and TRBJ1-2, with D maybe TRBD1 (5 bases). The CDR3 is 12 amino acids. V dropped 4 bases and J dropped 4 bases, with 7 bases sitting between them. Per the germline V gene, CDR1 is LGHNT and CDR2 is FRNRAP. CDR3 sequence (DNA): TGTGCTAGTGGTTCAGGGTTCTATGGCTACACCTTC. This encodes CASGSGFYGYTF. The whole variable domain, remainder taken from reference TRBV12-5 and TRBJ1-2, is DARVTQTPRHKVTEMGQEVTMRCQPILGHNTVFWYRQTMMQGLELLAYFRNRAPLDDSGMPKDRFSAEMPDATLATLKIQPSEPRDSAVYFCASGSGFYGYTFGSGTRLTVV.

The chain joins TRBV7-3 to TRBJ2-3, with D perhaps TRBD1 (5 bases). Trimming left V 5 bases short and J 5 bases short, with 14 bases between. The CDR3 consists of 14 residues. Germline V CDR1 and CDR2: SGHTA, FQGTGA. Written as DNA, the CDR3 is TGTGCCAGCAGCCCCGACAGCCAGGGAGATACGCAGTATTTT. Encoded protein: CASSPDSQGDTQYF.